This section outlines one T cell receptor beta chain sequence together with its context. The antigen remains unidentified. The data originate from a study of T cell repertoires and leukemia-associated antigens. Study details: About 16.1 million effective reads came from all samples combined.

Study findings and constraints: Whether expanded clones are antigen-specific and functional remains untested. Vbeta, Jbeta, VDJ rearrangement and unique CDR3 counts did not differ significantly across four groups.

The CDR3 is made up of 15 amino acids. The germline V and J ends were trimmed by 0 bases and 10 bases, with 16 bases remaining between them. The germline V gene has CDR1 MGHRA and CDR2 YSYEKL. TCRdb re-derived calls from the 5' RACE reads in MiXCR, one entry per CDR3 protein. The data contain 12,000 to 15,000 distinct CDR3 sequences, approximately 39% of them singletons. Sequencing used CD3+ T cells sorted from blood and cultured. The rearrangement joins TRBV4-1 to TRBJ2-1; D ambiguous. This clonotype was obtained from a female donor in good health. CDR3 protein: CASSQDMVTSREQFF. Here the CDR3 DNA reads TGCGCCAGCAGCCAAGATATGGTGACCTCAAGAGAGCAGTTCTTC.